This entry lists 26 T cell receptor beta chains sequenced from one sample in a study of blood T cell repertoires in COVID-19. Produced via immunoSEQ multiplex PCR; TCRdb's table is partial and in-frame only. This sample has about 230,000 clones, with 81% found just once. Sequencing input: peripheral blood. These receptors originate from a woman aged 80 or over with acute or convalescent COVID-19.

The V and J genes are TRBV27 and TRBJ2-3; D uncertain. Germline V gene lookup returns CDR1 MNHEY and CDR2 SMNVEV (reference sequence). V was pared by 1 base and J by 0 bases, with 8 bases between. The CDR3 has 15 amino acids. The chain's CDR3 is CASSLYEASTDTQYF. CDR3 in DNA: TGTGCCAGCAGTTTATACGAGGCTAGCACAGATACGCAGTATTTT.

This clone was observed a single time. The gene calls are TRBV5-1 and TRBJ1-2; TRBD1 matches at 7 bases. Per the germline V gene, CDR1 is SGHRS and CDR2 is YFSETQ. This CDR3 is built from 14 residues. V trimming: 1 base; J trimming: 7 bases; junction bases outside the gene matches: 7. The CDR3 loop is CASSLSGTEGGYTF. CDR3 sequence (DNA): TGCGCCAGCAGCTTGTCCGGGACAGAGGGTGGCTACACCTTC.

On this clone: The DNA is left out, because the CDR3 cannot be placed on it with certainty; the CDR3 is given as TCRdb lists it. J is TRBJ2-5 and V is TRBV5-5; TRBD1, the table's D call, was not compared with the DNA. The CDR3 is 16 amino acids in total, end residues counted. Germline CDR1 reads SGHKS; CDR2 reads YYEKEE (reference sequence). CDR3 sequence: CASILGWGQDQETQYF.

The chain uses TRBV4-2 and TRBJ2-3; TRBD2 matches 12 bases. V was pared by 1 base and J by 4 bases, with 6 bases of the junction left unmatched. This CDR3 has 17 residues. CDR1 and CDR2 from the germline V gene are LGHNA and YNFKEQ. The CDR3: CASSQGTSGVWADTQYF. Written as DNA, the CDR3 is TGTGCCAGCAGCCAAGGGACTAGCGGGGTTTGGGCAGATACGCAGTATTTT.

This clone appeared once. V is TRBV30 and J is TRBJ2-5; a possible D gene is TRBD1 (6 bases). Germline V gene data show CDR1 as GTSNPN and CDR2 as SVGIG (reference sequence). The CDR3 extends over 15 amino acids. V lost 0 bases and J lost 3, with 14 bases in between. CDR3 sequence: CAWSVRRGREETQYF. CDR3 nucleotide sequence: TGTGCCTGGAGTGTACGTAGGGGGAGAGAAGAGACCCAGTACTTC.

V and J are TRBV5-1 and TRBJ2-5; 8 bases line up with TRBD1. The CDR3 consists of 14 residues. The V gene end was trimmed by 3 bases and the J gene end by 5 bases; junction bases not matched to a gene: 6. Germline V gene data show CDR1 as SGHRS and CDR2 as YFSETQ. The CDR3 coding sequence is TGCGCCAGCAGCTCCGGACAGGGCGGGGAGACCCAGTACTTC. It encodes CASSSGQGGETQYF.

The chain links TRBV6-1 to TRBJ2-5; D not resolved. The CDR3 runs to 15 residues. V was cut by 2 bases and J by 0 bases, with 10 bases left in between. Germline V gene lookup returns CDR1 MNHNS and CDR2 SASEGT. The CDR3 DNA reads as TGTGCCAGCAGTGAATTGAGGCTGTACCAAGAGACCCAGTACTTC. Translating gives CASSELRLYQETQYF.

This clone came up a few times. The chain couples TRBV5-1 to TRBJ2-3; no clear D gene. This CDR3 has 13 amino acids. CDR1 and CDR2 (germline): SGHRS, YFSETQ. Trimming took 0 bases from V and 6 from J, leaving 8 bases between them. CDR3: CASSLVPRDTQYF. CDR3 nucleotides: TGCGCCAGCAGCTTGGTCCCACGGGATACGCAGTATTTT.

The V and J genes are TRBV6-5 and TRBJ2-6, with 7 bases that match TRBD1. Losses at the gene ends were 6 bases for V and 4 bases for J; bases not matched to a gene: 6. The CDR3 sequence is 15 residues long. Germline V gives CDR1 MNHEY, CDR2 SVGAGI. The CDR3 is CASRTGLLGANVLTF. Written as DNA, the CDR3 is TGTGCCAGCAGGACAGGGCTTTTGGGGGCCAACGTCCTGACTTTC.

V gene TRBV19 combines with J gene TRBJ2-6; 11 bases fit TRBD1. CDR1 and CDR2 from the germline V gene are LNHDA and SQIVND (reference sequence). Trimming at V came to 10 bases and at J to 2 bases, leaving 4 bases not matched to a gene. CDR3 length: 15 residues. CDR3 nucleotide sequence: TGTGCCACCGGACAGGGGGCGACTGGGGCCAACGTCCTGACTTTC. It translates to CATGQGATGANVLTF.

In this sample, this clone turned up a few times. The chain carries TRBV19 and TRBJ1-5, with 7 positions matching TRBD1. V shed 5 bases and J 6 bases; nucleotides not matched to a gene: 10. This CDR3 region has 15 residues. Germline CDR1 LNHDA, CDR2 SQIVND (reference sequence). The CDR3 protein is CASSPRQGFGQPQHF. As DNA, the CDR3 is TGTGCCAGTAGTCCAAGACAGGGTTTCGGTCAGCCCCAGCATTTT.

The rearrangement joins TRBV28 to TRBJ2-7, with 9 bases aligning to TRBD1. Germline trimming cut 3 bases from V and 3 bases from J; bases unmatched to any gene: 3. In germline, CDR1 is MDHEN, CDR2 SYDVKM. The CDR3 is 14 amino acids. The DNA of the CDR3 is TGTGCCAGCAGTTTGAGACAGGGGGACTACGAGCAGTACTTC. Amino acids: CASSLRQGDYEQYF. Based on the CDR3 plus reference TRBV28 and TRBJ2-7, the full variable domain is DVKVTQSSRYLVKRTGEKVFLECVQDMDHENMFWYRQDPGLGLRLIYFSYDVKMKEKGDIPEGYSVSREKKERFSLILESASTNQTSMYLCASSLRQGDYEQYFGPGTRLTVT.

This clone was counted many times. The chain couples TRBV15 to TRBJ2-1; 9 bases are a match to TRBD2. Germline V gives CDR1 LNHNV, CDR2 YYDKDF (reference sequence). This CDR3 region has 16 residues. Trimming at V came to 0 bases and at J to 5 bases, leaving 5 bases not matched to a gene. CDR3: CATSREKTSGNNEQFF. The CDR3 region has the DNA TGTGCCACCAGCAGAGAAAAGACTAGCGGAAACAATGAGCAGTTCTTC. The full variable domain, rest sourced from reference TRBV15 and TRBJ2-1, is DAMVIQNPRYQVTQFGKPVTLSCSQTLNHNVMYWYQQKSSQAPKLLFHYYDKDFNNEADTPDNFQSRRPNTSFCFLDIRSPGLGDTAMYLCATSREKTSGNNEQFFGPGTRLTVL.

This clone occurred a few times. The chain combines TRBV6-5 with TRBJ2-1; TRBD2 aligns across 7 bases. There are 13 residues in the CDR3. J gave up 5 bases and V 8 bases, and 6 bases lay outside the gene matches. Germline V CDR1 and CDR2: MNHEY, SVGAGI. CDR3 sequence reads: CASLRAGNNEQFF. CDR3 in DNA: TGTGCCAGCTTGAGAGCGGGGAACAATGAGCAGTTCTTC.

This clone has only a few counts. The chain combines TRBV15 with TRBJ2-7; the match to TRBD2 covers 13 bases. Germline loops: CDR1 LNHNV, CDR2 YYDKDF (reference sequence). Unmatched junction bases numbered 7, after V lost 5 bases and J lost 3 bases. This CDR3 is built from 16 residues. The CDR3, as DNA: TGTGCCACCAGCCCCGGGACTAGCGGGGTACTCTACGAGCAGTACTTC. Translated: CATSPGTSGVLYEQYF.

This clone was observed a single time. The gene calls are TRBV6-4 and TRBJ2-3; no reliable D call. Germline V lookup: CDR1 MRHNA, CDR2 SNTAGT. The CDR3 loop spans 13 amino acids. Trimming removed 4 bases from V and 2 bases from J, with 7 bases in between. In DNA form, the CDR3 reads TGTGCCAGCAGTGCAGGCCCCACAGATACGCAGTATTTT. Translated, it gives CASSAGPTDTQYF.

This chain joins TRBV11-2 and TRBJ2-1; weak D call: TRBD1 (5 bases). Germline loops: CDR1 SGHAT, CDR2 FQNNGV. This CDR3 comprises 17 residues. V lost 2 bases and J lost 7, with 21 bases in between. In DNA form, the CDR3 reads TGTGCCAGCAGCTTAAGTCAGGGCCCCATCAGTCGGAATGAGCAGTTCTTC. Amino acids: CASSLSQGPISRNEQFF.

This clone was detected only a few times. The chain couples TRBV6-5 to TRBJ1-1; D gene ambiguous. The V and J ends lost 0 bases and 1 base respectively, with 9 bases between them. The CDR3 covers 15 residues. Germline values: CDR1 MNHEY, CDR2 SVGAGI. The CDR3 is CASSYSMGKNTEAFF. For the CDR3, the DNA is TGTGCCAGCAGTTACTCGATGGGCAAGAACACTGAAGCTTTCTTT.

Here the CDR3 DNA reads TGTGCCAGCAGTTCGGGACAGGGCGGCTCTGGCTACACCTTC. It encodes CASSSGQGGSGYTF. The chain has TRBV2 and TRBJ1-2; TRBD1 aligns across 9 bases. The ends lost 5 bases at V and 7 bases at J; junction bases unmatched: 8. The V gene's germline CDR1 is SNHLY and CDR2 FYNNEI. The CDR3 consists of 14 residues.

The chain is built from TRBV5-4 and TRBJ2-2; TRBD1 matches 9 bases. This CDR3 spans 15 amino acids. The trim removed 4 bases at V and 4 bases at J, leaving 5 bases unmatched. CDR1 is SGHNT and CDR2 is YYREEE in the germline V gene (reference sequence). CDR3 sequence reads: CASSLGTGTTGELFF. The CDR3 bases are TGTGCCAGCAGCCTAGGGACAGGGACCACCGGGGAGCTGTTTTTT.

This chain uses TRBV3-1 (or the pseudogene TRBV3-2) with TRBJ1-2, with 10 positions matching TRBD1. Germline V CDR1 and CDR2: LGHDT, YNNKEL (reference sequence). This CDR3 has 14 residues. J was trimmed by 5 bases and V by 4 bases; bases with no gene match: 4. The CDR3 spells CASSRPGQGYGYTF. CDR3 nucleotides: TGTGCCAGCAGCCGGCCGGGACAGGGGTATGGCTACACCTTC.

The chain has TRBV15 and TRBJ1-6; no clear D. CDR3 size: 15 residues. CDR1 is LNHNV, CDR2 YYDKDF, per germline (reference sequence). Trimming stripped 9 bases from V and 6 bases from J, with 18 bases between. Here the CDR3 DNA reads TGTGCCACTCAACGAGGTCCCGGCCCTAATTCACCCCTCCACTTT. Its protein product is CATQRGPGPNSPLHF.

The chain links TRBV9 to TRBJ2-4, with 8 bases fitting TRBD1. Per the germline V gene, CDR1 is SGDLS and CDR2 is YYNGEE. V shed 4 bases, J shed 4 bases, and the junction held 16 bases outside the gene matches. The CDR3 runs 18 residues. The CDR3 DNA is TGTGCCAGCAGCCCATGGGACGGCAGGGGGCTCCCTAAAAACATTCAGTACTTC. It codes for CASSPWDGRGLPKNIQYF.

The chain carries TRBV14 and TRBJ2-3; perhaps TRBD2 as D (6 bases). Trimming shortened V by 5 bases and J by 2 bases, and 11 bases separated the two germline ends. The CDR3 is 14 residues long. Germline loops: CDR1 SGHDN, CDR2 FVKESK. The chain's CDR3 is CASSTGTDTDTQYF. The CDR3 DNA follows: TGTGCCAGCAGCACCGGGACTGACACAGATACGCAGTATTTT.

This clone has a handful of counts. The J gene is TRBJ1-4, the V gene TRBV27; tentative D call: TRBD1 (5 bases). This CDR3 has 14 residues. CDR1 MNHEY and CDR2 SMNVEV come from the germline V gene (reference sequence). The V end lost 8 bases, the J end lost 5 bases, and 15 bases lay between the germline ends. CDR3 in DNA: TGTGCCAGCGGCTTTGGGGGGAGGAATGAAAAACTGTTTTTT. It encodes CASGFGGRNEKLFF.

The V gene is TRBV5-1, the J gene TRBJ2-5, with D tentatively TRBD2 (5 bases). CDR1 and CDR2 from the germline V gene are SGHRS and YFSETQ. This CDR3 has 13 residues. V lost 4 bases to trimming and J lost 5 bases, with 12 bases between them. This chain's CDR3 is CASSKAVAETQYF. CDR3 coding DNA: TGCGCCAGCAGCAAGGCGGTAGCGGAGACCCAGTACTTC.